This TCR beta chain was captured by sequencing in a study of blood T cell repertoires in COVID-19. Study information: Specimens from acute and convalescent COVID-19 originated in the United States, Italy and Spain. T cells, B-cell-depleted T cells, or PBMCs supplied cDNA or gDNA.

The CDR3 sequence is 14 residues long. J was trimmed by 4 bases and V by 4 bases; bases with no gene match: 6. Germline lookup yields CDR1 LNHDA and CDR2 SQIVND (reference sequence). Only in-frame clones appear in the TCRdb table, and some are missing; sequencing was by immunoSEQ multiplex PCR. Of more than 80,000 clones listed, about 70% are singletons. Source material: peripheral blood. V and J are TRBV19 and TRBJ1-1; 7 bases are a match to TRBD1. The clonotype was recovered from a human donor with acute or convalescent COVID-19. The donor label of this sample is uncertain. The chain's CDR3 is CASSRYRGPTEAFF. The DNA of the CDR3 is TGTGCCAGTAGTAGGTATAGGGGGCCCACTGAAGCTTTCTTT.